This TCR beta chain was documented in a study of radiotherapy plus CTLA-4 blockade in lung cancer. Study observations and caveats: There was expansion of tumor-derived TCR clones in blood after radiotherapy plus ipilimumab.

This clone was counted only a few times. Its antigen is not identified. The assay was immunoSEQ multiplex PCR, and TCRdb's table has in-frame clones only and misses some. Of 30,000 to 40,000 clones in the sample, 85% were seen once. The receptor was derived from a human donor with non-small cell lung cancer who had stable disease on radiotherapy plus ipilimumab. The starting material was peripheral blood, obtained from a patient treated with radiotherapy plus ipilimumab.

CDR3 protein: CASRHRGAGELFF. CDR3 coding DNA: TGTGCCAGTAGACACAGGGGAGCCGGGGAGCTGTTTTTT. The chain couples TRBV19 to TRBJ2-2; 7 positions match TRBD1. There are 13 residues in the CDR3. Per germline, CDR1 LNHDA and CDR2 SQIVND (reference sequence). With V trimmed by 6 bases and J by 6 bases, 4 bases remained unmatched.